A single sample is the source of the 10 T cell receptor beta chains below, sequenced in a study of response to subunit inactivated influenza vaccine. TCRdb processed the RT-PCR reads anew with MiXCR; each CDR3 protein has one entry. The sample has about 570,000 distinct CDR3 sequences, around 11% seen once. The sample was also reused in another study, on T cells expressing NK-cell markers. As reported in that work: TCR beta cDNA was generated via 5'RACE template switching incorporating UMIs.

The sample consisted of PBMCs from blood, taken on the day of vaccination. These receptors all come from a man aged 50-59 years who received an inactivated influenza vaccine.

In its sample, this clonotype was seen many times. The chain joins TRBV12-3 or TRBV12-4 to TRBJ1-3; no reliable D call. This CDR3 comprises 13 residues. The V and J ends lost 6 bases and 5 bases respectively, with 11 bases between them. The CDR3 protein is CASRAGPRNTIYF. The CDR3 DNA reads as TGTGCCAGCAGAGCCGGGCCGCGAAACACCATATATTTT.

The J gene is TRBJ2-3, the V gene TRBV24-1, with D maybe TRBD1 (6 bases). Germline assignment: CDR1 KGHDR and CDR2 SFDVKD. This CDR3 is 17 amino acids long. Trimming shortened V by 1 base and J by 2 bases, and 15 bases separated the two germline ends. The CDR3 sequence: CATSDFAGTKYTDTQYF. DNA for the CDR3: TGTGCCACCAGTGATTTCGCCGGGACAAAATACACAGATACGCAGTATTTT.

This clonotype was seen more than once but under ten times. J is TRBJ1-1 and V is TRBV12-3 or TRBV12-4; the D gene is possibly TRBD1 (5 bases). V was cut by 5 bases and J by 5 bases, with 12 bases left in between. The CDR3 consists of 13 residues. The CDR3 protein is CASSGTQRTEAFF. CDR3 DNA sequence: TGTGCCAGCAGTGGGACTCAGAGGACTGAAGCTTTCTTT.

This chain's CDR3 is CASSTSGKDEQYF. The CDR3, as DNA: TGTGCCAGTAGTACTAGCGGGAAGGACGAGCAGTACTTC. The chain combines TRBV19 with TRBJ2-7, with 9 positions matching TRBD2. J gave up 5 bases and V 4 bases, and 3 bases lay outside the gene matches. The CDR3 consists of 13 residues. Germline-derived CDR1 and CDR2 are LNHDA and SQIVND (reference sequence).

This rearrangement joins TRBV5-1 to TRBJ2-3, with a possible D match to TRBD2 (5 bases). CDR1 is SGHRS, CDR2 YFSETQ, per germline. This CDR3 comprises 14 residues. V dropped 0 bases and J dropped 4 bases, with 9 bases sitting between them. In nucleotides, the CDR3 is TGCGCCAGCAGCTTGGCCGACTACGCAGATACGCAGTATTTT. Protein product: CASSLADYADTQYF.

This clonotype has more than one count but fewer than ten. The CDR3 bases are TGTGCCAGCAGTTACTCGCGGCAAAGGGCGAACACTGAAGCTTTCTTT. Translation gives CASSYSRQRANTEAFF. This chain joins TRBV6-5 and TRBJ1-1; D is ambiguous. This CDR3 comprises 16 residues. Germline assignment: CDR1 MNHEY and CDR2 SVGAGI. The V end was cut by 0 bases, the J end by 1 base, with 12 bases between.

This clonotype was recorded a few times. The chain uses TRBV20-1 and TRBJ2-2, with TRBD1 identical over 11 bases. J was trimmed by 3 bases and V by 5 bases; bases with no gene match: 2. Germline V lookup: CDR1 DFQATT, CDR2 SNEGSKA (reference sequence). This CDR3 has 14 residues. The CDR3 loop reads CSAAGQGDTGELFF. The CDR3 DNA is TGCAGTGCTGCGGGACAGGGGGACACCGGGGAGCTGTTTTTT.

In DNA form, the CDR3 reads TGCAGTGCTAAACGGGGAAATTCACCCCTCCACTTT. Its translation: CSAKRGNSPLHF. V and J are TRBV20-1 and TRBJ1-6; D not resolved. There are 12 residues in the CDR3. Trimming took off 4 bases at V and 7 bases at J, with 8 bases between the two ends. Per germline, CDR1 DFQATT and CDR2 SNEGSKA (reference sequence).

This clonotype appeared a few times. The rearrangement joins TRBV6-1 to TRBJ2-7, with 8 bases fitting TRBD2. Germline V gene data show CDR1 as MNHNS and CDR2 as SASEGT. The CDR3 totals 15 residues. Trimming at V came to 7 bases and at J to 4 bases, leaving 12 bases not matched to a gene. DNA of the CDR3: TGTGCCAGCACCGAACTAAGCGGGGGAACATACGAGCAGTACTTC. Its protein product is CASTELSGGTYEQYF.

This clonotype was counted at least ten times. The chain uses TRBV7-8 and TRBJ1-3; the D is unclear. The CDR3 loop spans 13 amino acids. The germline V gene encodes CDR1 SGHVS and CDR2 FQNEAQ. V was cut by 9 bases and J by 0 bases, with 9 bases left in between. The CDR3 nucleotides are TGTGCCAGTAGGAGTCACTCTGGAAACACCATATATTTT. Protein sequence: CASRSHSGNTIYF.